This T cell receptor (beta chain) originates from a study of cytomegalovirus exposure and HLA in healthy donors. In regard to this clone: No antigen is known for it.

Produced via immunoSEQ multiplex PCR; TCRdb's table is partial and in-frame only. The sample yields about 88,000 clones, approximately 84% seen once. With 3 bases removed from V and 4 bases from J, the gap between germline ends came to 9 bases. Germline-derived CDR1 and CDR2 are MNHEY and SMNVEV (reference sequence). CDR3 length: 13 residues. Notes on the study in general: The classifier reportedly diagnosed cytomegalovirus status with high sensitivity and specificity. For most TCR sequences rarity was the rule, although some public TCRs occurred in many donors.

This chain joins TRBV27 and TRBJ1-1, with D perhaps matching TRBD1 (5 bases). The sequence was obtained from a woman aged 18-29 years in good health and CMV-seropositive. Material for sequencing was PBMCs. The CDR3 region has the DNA TGTGCCAGCAGTTTGATCCAGGGCACTGAAGCTTTCTTT. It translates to CASSLIQGTEAFF.